The clone carrying this T cell receptor (beta chain) was recorded at least ten times. The entry originates in a study of blood T cell repertoires in COVID-19. About the study: COVID-19 samples, acute and convalescent, were from the United States, Italy and Spain.

The data were produced by immunoSEQ multiplex PCR, yet TCRdb's version contains in-frame clones alone and is incomplete. The sample records a few hundred thousand clones, approximately 80% being singletons. Deletions cut 1 base from V and 3 bases from J, with 6 bases between. The CDR3 has 13 residues. Germline CDR1 LGHNT, CDR2 FRNRAP. The receptor comes from a woman aged 55-75 years who had recovered from COVID-19. This sequence joins TRBV12-5 and TRBJ2-5, with D possibly TRBD2 on 6 matching bases. The sequenced sample consisted of peripheral blood. In DNA, the CDR3 is TGTGCTAGTGGTTTGGGACTAGAAGAGACCCAGTACTTC. The encoded protein is CASGLGLEETQYF.